This TCR beta chain derives from a study of blood T cell repertoires in COVID-19 (dated by TCRdb to 2018 to 2020). About the full investigation: Samples covering the acute and convalescent phases of COVID-19 were provided by collaborators in the United States, Italy and Spain. The material from the prospective study consisted of cDNA or gDNA derived from T cells, B-cell-depleted T cells, or PBMCs. Deeply sampled blood TCRbeta repertoires from subjects exposed to, actively infected with, or recovered from COVID-19 were included in the dataset. A freely available public database, intended as a resource for researchers studying the immune response to SARS-CoV-2, is where the repertoires were released. Samples came from the ongoing ImmuneRACE study (first 160 participants) plus 1,254 subjects from 6 global collaborators. The sample metadata nearly always contained a de-identified subject ID, COVID-19 status, age in years and sex. Where available, HLA class I and class II types were obtained from metadata supplied by the sample provider rather than from assay-based typing. What the research found in general, with its limitations: Clinical and demographic metadata were provided uncurated, with the amount varying by source and participant.

Collaborating institutions collected whole blood in K2EDTA tubes following their own protocols. For TCRbeta analysis, collaborator samples were shipped as frozen whole blood, as isolated PBMCs, or as DNA extracted from either sample type. TCRbeta CDR3 regions were amplified from genomic DNA using the immunoSEQ Assay, a bias-controlled multiplex PCR. As for the original processing: Nucleated cell counts per sample were estimated from amplification of reference gene primers within the assay. To quantify the absolute abundance of each unique TCRbeta CDR3 rearrangement, sequence reads were collapsed and filtered. For each sample, productive Simpson clonality was calculated as the square root of Simpson's diversity index over productive rearrangements. As stored in TCRdb, this immuneACCESS dataset retains in-frame rearrangements with V and J assigned. A fraction of the clones does not appear; measured against another copy, unresolved V genes explain less than half of the discrepancy, and the remainder lacks a known reason. For V, J and clone size, that table is used; D and trimming come from the DNA. The sample data list some 31,000 clones, and approximately 82% of these were observed just once. Of the sample, 7.4% falls within the top ten clones.

Note on this clone: Its antigen target is currently unknown. No quality values exist for individual bases; no much larger clone is one base distant.

Taken from the germline V gene, the CDR1 and CDR2 loops are SNHLY and FYNNEI. V and J are trimmed by 5 bases and 10 bases, and the gene matches miss 13 bases of the junction. The CDR3 runs 14 amino acids, cysteine and phenylalanine included. Only the CDR3 DNA is retained, 42 bases long and in frame from the first base. Recombination linked TRBV2 to TRBJ1-1; 7 bases in the middle match TRBD1. The receptor was derived from a woman aged 55-69 years with acute or convalescent COVID-19. The sample consisted of peripheral blood. The base sequence is TGTGCCAGCAGTTTAGGGGGCATATCGAGTTCAGCTTTCTTT. Its translation is CASSLGGISSSAFF.